The rows below give T cell receptor beta chains drawn from one sample of a study of T cell clusters in autoimmune cytopenias. TCRdb reworked the multiplex PCR reads into one entry per CDR3 protein, no DNA. The ten top clones account for around 45%, within a sample of thousands of distinct CDR3 sequences. Sequencing was done on a sample of peripheral blood. The receptors come from a human donor with an autoimmune cytopenia or autoimmune hepatitis (not recorded which). The CDR3 runs from the conserved cysteine through the conserved F or W. Size is omitted from some rows. Given values are once, few, many or a class for expanded clones.

size	V	J	CDR3
.	TRBV15	TRBJ2-7	CATSKSGPAHEQYF
.	TRBV10-3	TRBJ1-1	CAISSGSLGNTEAFF
.	TRBV27	TRBJ1-5	CASSSALGFYNQPQHF
.	TRBV5-1	TRBJ2-1	CASKSSDSSYNEQFF
medium-sized	TRBV19	TRBJ2-7	CASSRPGDEQYF
.	TRBV19	TRBJ2-5	CASSGLMGETQYF
large	TRBV27	TRBJ2-2	CASSWNTGELFF
.	TRBV10-2	TRBJ2-1	CASSESGRGGDEQFF
medium-sized	TRBV27	TRBJ2-1	CASSLSSGQYNEQFF
.	TRBV6-6	TRBJ2-7	CASSQPPGDEQYF
.	TRBV20-1	TRBJ2-7	CSGGGRGFYEQYF
large	TRBV19	TRBJ2-2	CASTFQGWHTGELFF
.	TRBV28	TRBJ2-1	CASSPPPYNEQFF
.	TRBV6-1	TRBJ1-2	CASTSGGGYGYTF
.	TRBV30	TRBJ1-6	CAWMGQGSGDLSPLHF
.	TRBV12-3/TRBV12-4	TRBJ1-4	CASSEGAATNEKLFF
medium-sized	TRBV19	TRBJ2-3	CASSWLFRGTDTQYF
.	TRBV24-1	TRBJ1-5	CATSDGGTNNQPQHF
.	TRBV5-5	TRBJ2-2	CASSYSGGAGELFF
.	TRBV20-1	TRBJ1-3	CSAVGTQGAGNTIYF
.	TRBV12-3/TRBV12-4	TRBJ1-4	CASSSANGGREKLFF
.	TRBV6-5	TRBJ1-2	CASSEAGQGDYGYTF
medium-sized	TRBV18	TRBJ2-7	CASSPPDSGRLEQYF
.	TRBV6-1	TRBJ2-7	CASSEAPDYYEQYF
.	TRBV20-1	TRBJ2-3	CSAHREGMRDTQYF
.	TRBV24-1	TRBJ1-3	CATSGSAGNTIYF
.	TRBV12-3/TRBV12-4	TRBJ2-1	CERRGKGNEQFF
.	TRBV27	TRBJ2-7	CASSSPGQGAIHEQYF
medium-sized	TRBV19	TRBJ2-2	CASRTSGGAHTGELFF
.	TRBV12-3/TRBV12-4	TRBJ1-4	CASSLTGTYNEKLFF
.	TRBV27	TRBJ2-7	CASSLTGGYEQYF
.	TRBV5-6	TRBJ2-1	CASSLRYNEQFF
.	TRBV6-5	TRBJ1-6	CASTGTGKPPLHF
.	TRBV5-6	TRBJ2-7	CASSLGGPSYEQYF
.	TRBV11-2	TRBJ2-1	CASSLDRPNEQFF
.	TRBV7-9	TRBJ2-7	CASSPTRLAGGNEQYF
.	TRBV20-1	TRBJ1-2	CSARADRGDGYTF
.	TRBV6-5	TRBJ1-2	CASSYHSGPTLTVGYTF
.	TRBV18	TRBJ1-1	CASSPYGQGGTEAFF
.	TRBV7-6	TRBJ2-7	CASSSNRVYEQYF
.	TRBV5-1	TRBJ2-1	CASALDSGFRFF